Listed below are T cell receptor beta chains from one sample, sequenced in a study of T cell clones after liver transplantation. Some clones are missing from TCRdb's copy, which holds only in-frame ones; the method was immunoSEQ multiplex PCR. Of roughly 120,000 clones in the sample, 90% were seen once. The sample here was CD4+ T cells from blood, taken 12 months after liver transplant. The receptors originated from a human patient who received a liver transplant. The T cells may partly be graft donor cells. Both conserved end residues are part of each CDR3. The order of the fields is D gene, J gene, CDR3 length, clone size, V gene, CDR3 protein, CDR3 DNA. The D gene is left open where the match is weak. Expanded clones get a size class; other rows say once, few or many, or leave the size out.

TRBD2	TRBJ2-1	15	.	TRBV2	CASSELAGAYNEQFF	TGTGCCAGCAGTGAACTAGCGGGAGCCTACAATGAGCAGTTCTTC
TRBD1	TRBJ2-3	16	.	TRBV4-3	CASSQELGTGRDTQYF	TGCGCCAGCAGCCAAGAATTAGGGACAGGTCGGGATACGCAGTATTTT
.	TRBJ2-6	15	.	TRBV7-8	CASSLEGLGANVLTF	TGTGCCAGCAGCTTAGAGGGCCTTGGGGCCAACGTCCTGACTTTC
.	TRBJ1-4	13	.	TRBV19	CASSIGVNEKLFF	TGTGCCAGTAGTATAGGAGTTAATGAAAAACTGTTTTTT
TRBD1	TRBJ1-5	14	few	TRBV6-1	CASRPTGMEQPQHF	TGTGCCAGCAGGCCGACAGGGATGGAACAGCCCCAGCATTTT
TRBD1	TRBJ1-1	14	.	TRBV27	CASRQQGALIEAFF	TGTGCCAGCAGGCAACAGGGGGCTTTGATTGAAGCTTTCTTT
.	TRBJ2-1	17	.	TRBV4-3	CASSQVEGRDWSNEQFF	TGCGCCAGCAGCCAAGTAGAGGGCCGGGACTGGTCCAATGAGCAGTTCTTC
.	TRBJ2-3	14	.	TRBV27	CASSFHASTDTQYF	TGTGCCAGCAGTTTTCACGCTAGCACAGATACGCAGTATTTT
TRBD2	TRBJ2-7	15	.	TRBV11-3	CASSGRSGSFYEQYF	TGTGCCAGCAGCGGACGTAGCGGGAGCTTTTACGAGCAGTACTTC
.	TRBJ2-2	15	.	TRBV9	CASSPQGSNTGELFF	TGTGCCAGCAGCCCCCAGGGGAGTAACACCGGGGAGCTGTTTTTT
.	TRBJ1-2	12	few	TRBV6-1	CASRGGNYGYTF	TGTGCCAGCAGGGGGGGAAACTATGGCTACACCTTC
TRBD2	TRBJ2-3	14	.	TRBV18	CASSLGAGPDTQYF	TGTGCCAGCTCTCTCGGAGCGGGGCCAGATACGCAGTATTTT
TRBD2	TRBJ2-2	15	.	TRBV7-8	CASSRTSGAVGELFF	TGTGCCAGCAGCCGAACTAGCGGGGCGGTCGGGGAGCTGTTTTTT
.	TRBJ2-2	13	.	TRBV16	CASSHEPGHDLFF	TGTGCCAGCAGCCACGAACCGGGACACGACTTGTTTTTT
.	TRBJ2-1	15	.	TRBV5-1	CASSLGFGIDNEQFF	TGCGCCAGCAGCTTGGGTTTTGGGATTGACAATGAGCAGTTCTTC
.	TRBJ1-4	12	.	TRBV29-1	CSVEDRGEKLFF	TGCAGCGTTGAAGATAGAGGCGAAAAACTGTTTTTT